This T cell receptor (beta chain) stems from a study of siplizumab effects on memory and regulatory T cells. Of note for this clone: What it recognizes is unknown.

Germline V gene data show CDR1 as SEHNR and CDR2 as FQNEAQ (reference sequence). The CDR3 spans 15 residues. V gave up 5 bases and J gave up 3 bases; unmatched junction bases: 10. Each sample had approximately 10^5 TCR templates assayed. Clones were sequenced by immunoSEQ multiplex PCR, and TCRdb holds only the in-frame ones, with some missing. The sample holds 75,000 to 100,000 clones; roughly 94% are singletons and the top ten take roughly 0.3%. Overall study findings and caveats: Greater diversity than memory cells seemed evident in naive T cells, which also appeared to be major alloresponse contributors.

Source material: non-Treg CD4+ T cells sorted from blood. This TCR was recovered from a human donor in good health. The chain is built from TRBV7-9 and TRBJ2-7; 7 nucleotides align to TRBD1. The CDR3 here is CASSPRTGDNYEQYF. The CDR3 region has the DNA TGTGCCAGCAGCCCAAGGACAGGAGATAACTACGAGCAGTACTTC.